This T cell receptor beta chain was found in a study (dated by TCRdb to 2013 to 2016). With regard to the full study: Whether tumor-infiltrating Tregs in breast cancer are recruited from blood Tregs or converted in situ from other CD4+ T cell subsets was tested. Broad study findings and their caveats: Tumor memory CD4+ T cell TCR gene usage was found to cluster with blood and lymph node memory CD4+ cells and with lymph node naive CD4+ cells. The greatest overlap of tumor-infiltrating Treg TCR alpha and beta sequences was with tumor naive CD4+ T cells, followed next by blood naive CD4+ T cells. The larger-cohort validation was restricted to a single TCR beta V-J rearrangement rather than whole repertoires.

In regard to this clonotype: Its cognate antigen has yet to be identified. The input lacks base qualities; no much larger clone sits a single base away.

CD4+CD25+CD127-/low cells were isolated as Tregs. Tregs, naive and memory CD4+ T cells from tumor, blood and ipsilateral draining lymph nodes of a handful of breast cancer patients underwent full-length TCR alpha and beta sequencing. Tumor tissue, along with lymph nodes from ipsilateral axillary dissection, was perfused with PBS, minced, and then digested using collagenase I and hyaluronidase. A purity exceeding 90% was confirmed by FACS for the sorted cell populations. From the cysteine up to the phenylalanine, the CDR3 has a length of 14 residues. Of all the DNA, just the CDR3 is kept, 42 bases in frame from base 1. V lost 2 bases and J lost 2 bases; the stretch between them is 10 bases long. CDR1 is given as MNHEY and CDR2 as SVGEGT, both from the germline V gene. Amplification of full-length TCR variable regions was done by 5' RACE PCR using constant-region reverse primers, and this step was followed by semi-nested PCR with Nested Universal Primer A. Using the ReliaPrep RNA Cell Miniprep System, total RNA was extracted, and the SMARTer RACE 5'/3' Kit was then used to reverse transcribe the RNA into 5'RACE-ready cDNA. Multiplex adaptors were used to barcode the full-length TCR alpha and beta libraries, which were then sequenced on an Illumina MiSeq. Turning to the authors' computational methods: For each of nine subset-tissue groups, sequencing data from the five patients were combined, and the groups were compared by unsupervised clustering of TCR gene usage. Repertoire similarity was calculated with the Morisita-Horn index, weighting shared sequences by their contribution to each repertoire. The raw public reads went through TCRdb reprocessing: fastp at Q25, MiXCR clone calling, in-frame beta chains kept. When rows share a CDR3 protein, they turn into one entry using the most common DNA and genes. It is TCRdb's table, rather than the study itself, that gives the V and J calls and clone size. In all, the sample holds 9,500 to 15,000 distinct CDR3 sequences, and just over 50% of those were seen once. Around 13% of the sample goes to the ten largest clones.

The rearrangement combines TRBV6-2 or TRBV6-3 with TRBJ2-7, and perhaps TRBD2 as D gene, on 6 matching bases. The clonotype was recovered from a female donor with breast cancer. The sample taken for sequencing was tumor-infiltrating Tregs sorted from the breast tumor. The nucleotide sequence is TGTGCCAGCAGTTACCAGGGACTTGCCTACGAGCAGTACTTC. This yields the protein CASSYQGLAYEQYF.